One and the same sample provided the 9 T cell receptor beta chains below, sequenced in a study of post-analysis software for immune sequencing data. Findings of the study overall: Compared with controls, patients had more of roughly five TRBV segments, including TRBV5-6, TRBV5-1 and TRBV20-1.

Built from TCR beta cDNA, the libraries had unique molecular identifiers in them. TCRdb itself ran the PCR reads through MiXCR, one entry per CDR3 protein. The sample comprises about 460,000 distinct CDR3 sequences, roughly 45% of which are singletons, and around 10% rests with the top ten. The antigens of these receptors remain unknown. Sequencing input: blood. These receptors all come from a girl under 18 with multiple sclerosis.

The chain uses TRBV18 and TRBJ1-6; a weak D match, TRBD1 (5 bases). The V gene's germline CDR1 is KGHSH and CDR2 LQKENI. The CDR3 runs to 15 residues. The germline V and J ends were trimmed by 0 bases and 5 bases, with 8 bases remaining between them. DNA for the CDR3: TGTGCCAGCTCACCACCAGGGGAGGATAATTCACCCCTCCACTTT. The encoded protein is CASSPPGEDNSPLHF.

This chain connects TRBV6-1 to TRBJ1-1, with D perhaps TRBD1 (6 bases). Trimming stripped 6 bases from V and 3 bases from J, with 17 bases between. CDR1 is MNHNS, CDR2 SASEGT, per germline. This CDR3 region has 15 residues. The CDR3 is CASSPGSRGYTEAFF. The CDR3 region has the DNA TGTGCCAGCAGCCCGGGGAGCAGGGGATACACTGAAGCTTTCTTT.

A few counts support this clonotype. CDR3 DNA: TGTGCCAGCAGTTCAACTCCGGGACAGGGGTACGAGCAGTACTTC. This encodes CASSSTPGQGYEQYF. The chain uses TRBV28 and TRBJ2-5, with TRBD1 matching 10 bases. TRBJ2-7 matches the DNA end more closely, so the J call is doubtful. Germline CDR1 is MDHEN and CDR2 is SYDVKM. CDR3 length equals 15 residues.

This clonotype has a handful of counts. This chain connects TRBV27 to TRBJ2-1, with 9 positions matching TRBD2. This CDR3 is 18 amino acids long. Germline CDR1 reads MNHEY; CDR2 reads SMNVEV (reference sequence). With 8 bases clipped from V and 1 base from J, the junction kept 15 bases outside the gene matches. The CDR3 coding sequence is TGTGCCAGCTCCTACTTTAGCGGGAGCAAGGGTTCCTACAATGAGCAGTTCTTC. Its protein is CASSYFSGSKGSYNEQFF.

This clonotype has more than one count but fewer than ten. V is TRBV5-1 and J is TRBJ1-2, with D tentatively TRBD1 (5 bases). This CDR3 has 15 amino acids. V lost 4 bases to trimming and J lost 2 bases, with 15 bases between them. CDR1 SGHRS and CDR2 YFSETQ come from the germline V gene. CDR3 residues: CASSPDGQGNYGYTF. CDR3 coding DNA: TGCGCCAGCAGCCCCGACGGGCAGGGAAACTATGGCTACACCTTC.

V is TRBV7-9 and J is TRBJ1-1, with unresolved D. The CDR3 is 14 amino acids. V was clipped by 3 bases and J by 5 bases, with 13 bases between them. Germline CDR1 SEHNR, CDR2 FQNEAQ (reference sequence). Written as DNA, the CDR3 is TGTGCCAGCAGCTTTAGGACTAGCGGTACTGAAGCTTTCTTT. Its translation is CASSFRTSGTEAFF.

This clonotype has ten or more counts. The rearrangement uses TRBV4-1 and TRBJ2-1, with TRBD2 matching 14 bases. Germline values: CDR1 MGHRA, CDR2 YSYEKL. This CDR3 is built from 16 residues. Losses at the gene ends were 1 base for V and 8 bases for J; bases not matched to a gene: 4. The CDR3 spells CASSQGGTSGSDEQFF. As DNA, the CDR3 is TGCGCCAGCAGCCAAGGCGGGACTAGCGGGAGCGATGAGCAGTTCTTC.

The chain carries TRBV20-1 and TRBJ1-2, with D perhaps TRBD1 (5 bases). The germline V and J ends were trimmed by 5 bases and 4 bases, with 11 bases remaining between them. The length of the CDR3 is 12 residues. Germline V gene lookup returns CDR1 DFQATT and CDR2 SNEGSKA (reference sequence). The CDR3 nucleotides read TGCAGTGCTGGGGGTTCGGGCTATGGCTACACCTTC. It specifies CSAGGSGYGYTF.

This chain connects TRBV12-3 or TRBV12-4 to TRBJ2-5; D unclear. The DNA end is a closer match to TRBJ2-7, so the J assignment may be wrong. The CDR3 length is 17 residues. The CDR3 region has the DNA TGTGCCAGCAGTTTAGCCTTCGGCTGCAACCTGTTTAACGAGCAGTACTTC. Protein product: CASSLAFGCNLFNEQYF.